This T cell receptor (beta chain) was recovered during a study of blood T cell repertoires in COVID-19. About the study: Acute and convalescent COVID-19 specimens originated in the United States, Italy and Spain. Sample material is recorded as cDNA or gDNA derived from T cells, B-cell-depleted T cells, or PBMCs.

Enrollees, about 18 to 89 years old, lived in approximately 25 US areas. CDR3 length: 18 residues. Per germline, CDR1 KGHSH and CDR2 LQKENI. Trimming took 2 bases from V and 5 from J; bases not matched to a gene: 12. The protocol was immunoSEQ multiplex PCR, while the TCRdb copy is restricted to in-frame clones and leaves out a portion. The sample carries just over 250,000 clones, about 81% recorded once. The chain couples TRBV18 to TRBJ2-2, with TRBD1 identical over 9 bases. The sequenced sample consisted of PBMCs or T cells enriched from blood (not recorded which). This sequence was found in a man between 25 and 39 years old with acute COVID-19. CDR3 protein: CASSPIRPGTGITGELFF. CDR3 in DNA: TGTGCCAGCTCACCAATTCGACCCGGGACAGGGATAACCGGGGAGCTGTTTTTT. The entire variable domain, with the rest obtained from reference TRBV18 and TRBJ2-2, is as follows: NAGVMQNPRHLVRRRGQEARLRCSPMKGHSHVYWYRQLPEEGLKFMVYLQKENIIDESGMPKERFSAEFPKEGPSILRIQQVVRGDSAAYFCASSPIRPGTGITGELFFGEGSRLTVL.